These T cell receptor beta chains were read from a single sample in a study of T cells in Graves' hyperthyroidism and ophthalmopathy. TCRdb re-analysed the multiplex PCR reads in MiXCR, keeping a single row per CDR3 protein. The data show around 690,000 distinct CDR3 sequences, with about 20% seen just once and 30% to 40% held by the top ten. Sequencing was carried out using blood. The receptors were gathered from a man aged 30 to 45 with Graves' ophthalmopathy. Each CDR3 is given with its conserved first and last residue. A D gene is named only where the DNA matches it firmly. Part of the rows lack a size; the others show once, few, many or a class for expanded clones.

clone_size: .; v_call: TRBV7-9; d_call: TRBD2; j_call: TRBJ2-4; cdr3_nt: TGTGCCAGCAGCTCGTACCTTGGGGCTAGCGGGGGAAACATTCAGTACTTC; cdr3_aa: CASSSYLGASGGNIQYF
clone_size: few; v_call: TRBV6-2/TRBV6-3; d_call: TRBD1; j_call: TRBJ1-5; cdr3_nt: TGTGCCAGCAGTCCCGGACAGGGGGCGAGTCAGCCCCAGCATTTT; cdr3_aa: CASSPGQGASQPQHF
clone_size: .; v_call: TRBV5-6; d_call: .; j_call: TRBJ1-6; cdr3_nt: TGTGCCAGCAGCTTGGGAGCAGGGGCTTATTCACCCCTCCACTTT; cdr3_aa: CASSLGAGAYSPLHF
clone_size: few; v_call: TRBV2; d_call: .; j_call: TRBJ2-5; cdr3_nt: TGTGCCAGCAGTGGCCAGTACTTC; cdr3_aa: CASSGQYF
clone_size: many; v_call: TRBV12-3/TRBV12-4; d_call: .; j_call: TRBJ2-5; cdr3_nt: TGTGCCAGCAGCTTAGGGGGCCAAGAGACCCAGTACTTC; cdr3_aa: CASSLGGQETQYF
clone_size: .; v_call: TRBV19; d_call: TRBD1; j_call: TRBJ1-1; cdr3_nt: TGTGCCAGTAGCCGCCTCACCGGGACAGAGAATGAAGCTTTCTTT; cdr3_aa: CASSRLTGTENEAFF
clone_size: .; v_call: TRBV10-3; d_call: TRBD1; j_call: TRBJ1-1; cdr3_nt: TGTGCCATCAGTGAGTCCCCGGACAGGGCGACGAACACTGAAGCTTTCTTT; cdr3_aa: CAISESPDRATNTEAFF
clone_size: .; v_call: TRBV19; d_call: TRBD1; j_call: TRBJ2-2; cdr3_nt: TGTGCCGCGGACAGGGGGATCGGAACCGGGGAGCTGTTTTTT; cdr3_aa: CAADRGIGTGELFF
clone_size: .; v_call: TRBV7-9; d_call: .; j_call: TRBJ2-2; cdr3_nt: TGTGCCAGCAGCTCTGGGCGCAAATCGAACACCGGGGAGCTGTTTTTT; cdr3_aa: CASSSGRKSNTGELFF
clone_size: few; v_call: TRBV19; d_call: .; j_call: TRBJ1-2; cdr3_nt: TGTGCCAGTAGCGCACGAGACAGAGTAACGCCCTATGGCTACACCTTC; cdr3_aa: CASSARDRVTPYGYTF
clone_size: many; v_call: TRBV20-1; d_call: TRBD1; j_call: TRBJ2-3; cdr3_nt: TGCAGTGTTCCAGGGGGTCTGACAGATACGCAGTATTTT; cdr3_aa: CSVPGGLTDTQYF
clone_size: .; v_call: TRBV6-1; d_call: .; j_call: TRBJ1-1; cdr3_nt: TGTGCCAGCAGTGAAGGAGTGCAGATGAACACTGAAGCTTTCTTT; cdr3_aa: CASSEGVQMNTEAFF
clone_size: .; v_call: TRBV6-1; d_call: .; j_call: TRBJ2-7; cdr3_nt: TGTGCCAGCATTGGGGGCGCCTACGAGCAGTACTTC; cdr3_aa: CASIGGAYEQYF
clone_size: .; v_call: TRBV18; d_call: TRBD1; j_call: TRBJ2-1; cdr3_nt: TGTGCCAGCGGGGTTCCGGGACAGAGCCTCAATGAGCAGTTCTTC; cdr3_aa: CASGVPGQSLNEQFF
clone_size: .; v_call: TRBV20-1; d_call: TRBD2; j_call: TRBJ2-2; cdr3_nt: TGCAGTGCTAAAGCCGGGACTAGCGGGAGTCCCCGGGAGCTGTTTTTT; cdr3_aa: CSAKAGTSGSPRELFF
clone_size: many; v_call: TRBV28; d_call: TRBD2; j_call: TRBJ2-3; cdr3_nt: TGTGCCAGCAGTTTAGCGGGGGTTAGCACAGATACGCAGTATTTT; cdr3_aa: CASSLAGVSTDTQYF
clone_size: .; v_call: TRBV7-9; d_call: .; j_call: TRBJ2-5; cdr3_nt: TGTGCCAGCAGCCCTCTTGGGTACCAAGAGACCCAGTACTTC; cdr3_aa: CASSPLGYQETQYF
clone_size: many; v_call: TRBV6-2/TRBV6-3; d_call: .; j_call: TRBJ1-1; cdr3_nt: TGTGCCAGCAGTTACTCGAACCGGGACCCGCGTGAAGCTTTCTTT; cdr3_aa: CASSYSNRDPREAFF
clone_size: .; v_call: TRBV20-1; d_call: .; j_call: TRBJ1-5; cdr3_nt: TGCAGTGCTAGGTCGCAGGGGACCCTTAGCAATCAGCCCCAGCATTTT; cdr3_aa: CSARSQGTLSNQPQHF
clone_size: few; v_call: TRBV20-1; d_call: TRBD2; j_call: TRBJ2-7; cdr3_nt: TGCAGTGCTATCTACGGGACTAGCGGGACCTACGAGCAGTACTTC; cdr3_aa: CSAIYGTSGTYEQYF
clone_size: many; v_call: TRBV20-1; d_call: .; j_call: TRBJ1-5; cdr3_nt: TGCAGTGCTAGAGTTTTCCGGTCGGGGAACCATAGCAATCAGCCCCAGCATTTT; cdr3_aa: CSARVFRSGNHSNQPQHF
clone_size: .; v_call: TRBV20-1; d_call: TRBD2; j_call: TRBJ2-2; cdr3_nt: TGCAGTGCTAGACTAGCGGGAGTCGGGGAGCTGTTTTTT; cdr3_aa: CSARLAGVGELFF
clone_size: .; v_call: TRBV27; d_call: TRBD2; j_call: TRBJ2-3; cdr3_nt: TGTGCCAGCAGTTCTCCCGGGACTAGACCCGATACGCAGTATTTT; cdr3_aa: CASSSPGTRPDTQYF
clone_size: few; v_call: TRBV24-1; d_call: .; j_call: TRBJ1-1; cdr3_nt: TGTGCCACCAGTGAGAGGCCTAACGTGAACACTGAAGCTTTCTTT; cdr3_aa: CATSERPNVNTEAFF
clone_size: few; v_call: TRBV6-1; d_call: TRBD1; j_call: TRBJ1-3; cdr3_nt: TGTGCCAGCAGTGATGGGACAGGTTGGACTGGAAACACCATATATTTT; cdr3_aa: CASSDGTGWTGNTIYF
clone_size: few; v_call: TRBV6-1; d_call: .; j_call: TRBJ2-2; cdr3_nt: TGTGCCAGCAGCCCCACACTTTTCACGAACACCGGGGAGCTGTTTTTT; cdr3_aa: CASSPTLFTNTGELFF
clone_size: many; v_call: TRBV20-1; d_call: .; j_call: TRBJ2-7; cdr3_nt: TGCAGTGCTGGGTCGTCCAGGGCCTACGAGCAGTACTTC; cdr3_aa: CSAGSSRAYEQYF
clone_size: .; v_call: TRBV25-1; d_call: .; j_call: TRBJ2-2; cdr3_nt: TGTGCCAGCAGTGAATCTCTACAGGGCCTAGACACCGGGGAGCTGTTTTTT; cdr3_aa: CASSESLQGLDTGELFF